These 9 T cell receptor beta chains share one sample of origin, sequenced in a study of T cells in Graves' hyperthyroidism and ophthalmopathy. It was RNA transcripts that yielded the amplified TCR beta CDR3 regions. The HTBI primer set drove a first-round RT-PCR of the TCR CDR3. Via MiXCR, TCRdb re-called the multiplex PCR reads, giving one row per CDR3 protein. The profile covers about 840,000 distinct CDR3 sequences, with around 39% appearing a single time and 8.9% taken by the ten largest. Source material: blood. These receptors were taken from a man younger than 35 with Graves' hyperthyroidism.

This clonotype occurred a few times. A junction boundary mismatches the germline segment, possibly from a read error. V and J are TRBV7-9 and TRBJ2-7; TRBD1 matches 7 bases. This CDR3 is 16 amino acids long. Germline V lookup: CDR1 SEHNR, CDR2 FQNEAQ (reference sequence). The CDR3 region has the DNA TGCGCCAGCAGCCAAGAATCGAGACAGGGTACAGGCGAGCAGTACTTC. This codes for CASSQESRQGTGEQYF.

This clonotype has a count of ten or more. The CDR3 DNA reads as TGTGCCAGCAGCGTAGACGCGGGGAACACTGAAGCTTTCTTT. Translating gives CASSVDAGNTEAFF. This chain joins TRBV9 and TRBJ1-1, with D unclear. Germline V gene sequence: CDR1 SGDLS, CDR2 YYNGEE. The CDR3 has 14 amino acids. V gave up 0 bases and J gave up 1 base, with 7 bases separating them.

In its sample, this clonotype was seen many times. The chain uses TRBV9 and TRBJ2-5; D unclear. Germline V CDR1 and CDR2: SGDLS, YYNGEE. The CDR3 is 16 amino acids. Trimming cost V 0 bases and J 5 bases, with 17 bases left between them. CDR3 protein: CASSVGSQTLRETQYF. CDR3 bases: TGTGCCAGCAGCGTAGGGTCTCAGACGCTTCGCGAGACCCAGTACTTC.

This clonotype was detected ten times or more. The V call is TRBV15, the J call TRBJ2-7; the D gene could be TRBD1 or TRBD2 (5 bases each). Trimming removed 4 bases at V and 1 base at J, with 11 bases between. The CDR3 length is 14 residues. Germline CDR1 reads LNHNV; CDR2 reads YYDKDF (reference sequence). DNA for the CDR3: TGTGCCACCAGCATGTGGGACGGATCCTACGAGCAGTACTTC. Its protein is CATSMWDGSYEQYF.

The chain recombines TRBV7-2 with TRBJ1-2; TRBD1 is a possible D gene (6 bases). This CDR3 comprises 13 residues. CDR1 SGHTA and CDR2 FQGNSA come from the germline V gene. V was clipped by 1 base and J by 10 bases, with 13 bases between them. CDR3 DNA sequence: TGTGCCAGCAGCTTAGGGCCGTACAGGGACTACACCTTC. Protein sequence: CASSLGPYRDYTF.

This clonotype was recorded many times. V usage is TRBV19 and J usage is TRBJ1-5; perhaps TRBD1 as D (5 bases). The CDR3 sequence is 12 residues long. Germline CDR1 reads LNHDA; CDR2 reads SQIVND (reference sequence). V was trimmed by 8 bases and J by 6 bases, leaving 11 bases between them. Written as DNA, the CDR3 is TGTGCCAGTTCCAGGGTTAGTCAGCCCCAGCATTTT. Its translation is CASSRVSQPQHF. Together with reference TRBV19 and TRBJ1-5, the CDR3 gives the full variable domain: DGGITQSPKYLFRKEGQNVTLSCEQNLNHDAMYWYRQDPGQGLRLIYYSQIVNDFQKGDIAEGYSVSREKKESFPLTVTSAQKNPTAFYLCASSRVSQPQHFGDGTRLSIL.

This clonotype was recorded at least ten times. The V call is TRBV5-1, the J call TRBJ1-6, with a possible D match to TRBD1 (5 bases). The germline V gene encodes CDR1 SGHRS and CDR2 YFSETQ. Trimming took off 4 bases at V and 7 bases at J, with 15 bases between the two ends. This CDR3 region has 15 residues. This CDR3 is CASSPEGRVNSPLHF. In DNA, the CDR3 is TGCGCCAGCAGCCCCGAGGGCAGGGTGAATTCACCCCTCCACTTT.

In its sample, this clonotype was seen a few times. The chain combines TRBV5-1 with TRBJ2-2, with TRBD1 as a possible D gene (5 bases). The CDR3 is 15 amino acids. Germline V CDR1 and CDR2: SGHRS, YFSETQ. V lost 0 bases to trimming and J lost 4 bases, with 10 bases between them. The CDR3: CASSLGQGFTGELFF. In nucleotides, the CDR3 is TGCGCCAGCAGCTTGGGGCAGGGATTCACCGGGGAGCTGTTTTTT.

This clonotype was found once. V usage is TRBV10-3 and J usage is TRBJ2-1; D is unclear. V shed 2 bases and J shed 7 bases, with 3 bases lying between them. The CDR3 runs to 11 residues. Germline CDR1 reads ENHRY; CDR2 reads SYGVKD. CDR3 nucleotide sequence: TGTGCCATCAGTGAGCGGAATGAGCAGTTCTTC. This gives the protein CAISERNEQFF.